This T cell receptor beta chain stems from a study of blood T cell repertoires in COVID-19. Across the study: Acute and convalescent COVID-19 samples came from the United States, Italy and Spain. Nucleic acid was either cDNA or gDNA, and it came from T cells, B-cell-depleted T cells, or PBMCs.

From germline, CDR1 is SGHNT and CDR2 YYREEE (reference sequence). This CDR3 region has 14 residues. The J segment lost 5 bases and the V segment lost 5 bases, leaving 6 bases of the junction unmatched. Sequencing was performed with immunoSEQ multiplex PCR; in TCRdb, only in-frame clones are kept and a portion is missing. The table includes some 110,000 clones, about 79% detected once. The chain has TRBV5-4 and TRBJ2-5, with 10 bases matching TRBD2. Sequencing was carried out using peripheral blood. This sequence originates from a woman aged 80 or over with active or convalescent COVID-19. The CDR3 reads CASSSGRMQETQYF. For the CDR3, the DNA is TGTGCCAGCAGTAGCGGGAGGATGCAGGAGACCCAGTACTTC.